This section outlines one T cell receptor (beta chain) sequence together with its context. The germline V gene encodes CDR1 MNHEY and CDR2 SMNVEV (reference sequence). Trimming cost V 2 bases and J 2 bases, with 10 bases left between them. The CDR3 length is 15 residues. The investigators sampled blood at baseline, at cycle 4 day 1, and at cycle 7 day 1. The data originate from a study of OX40 agonist ivuxolimab in advanced cancers. Across the whole study: Patients receiving dose escalation had hepatocellular carcinoma, melanoma, renal cell or head and neck cancer.

This table comes from immunoSEQ multiplex PCR, and its TCRdb copy is limited to in-frame clones, with some not included. Among 98,000 or so clones listed, 75% to 90% were seen once. This TCR derives from an adult with an advanced solid tumor such as melanoma, head and neck, liver or kidney cancer. V is TRBV27 and J is TRBJ2-1, with D perhaps matching TRBD1 or TRBD2 (5 bases each). The sequences come from CD4+ or CD8+ T cells sorted from blood, collected in a trial of the OX40 agonist ivuxolimab. CDR3 sequence (DNA): TGTGCCAGCAGTTTACGAGGGGTGGCCTACAATGAGCAGTTCTTC. Protein sequence: CASSLRGVAYNEQFF.